Following are 13 T cell receptor beta chains from one sample sequenced in a study of T cells in severe cutaneous drug reactions. Carbamazepine had induced Stevens-Johnson syndrome or toxic epidermal necrolysis in the sequenced donors. Libraries were made by iRepertoire multiplex PCR with TCR subtype-specific primers for bulk and single-cell sequencing. TCRdb reanalyzed the multiplex PCR reads, giving one entry per CDR3 protein sequence and no DNA. This listing includes about 10,000 distinct CDR3 sequences. Material for sequencing was cells from a skin blister. The receptors shown here come from a human donor with Stevens-Johnson syndrome, a severe cutaneous drug reaction.

This clonotype is labeled medium-sized based on frequency. The J gene is TRBJ1-6, the V gene TRBV20-1; TCRdb designates TRBD1, a call that cannot be tested without DNA. The length of the CDR3 is 15 residues. Germline-derived CDR1 and CDR2 are DFQATT and SNEGSKA (reference sequence). The CDR3 reads CSAPQRRGDNSPLHF.

The gene calls are TRBV20-1 and TRBJ2-7. This CDR3 has 13 amino acids. Per germline, CDR1 DFQATT and CDR2 SNEGSKA (reference sequence). CDR3: CSAEGRTTYEQYF.

The V call is TRBV29-1, the J call TRBJ2-3. Germline lookup yields CDR1 SQVTM and CDR2 ANQGSEA. This CDR3 region has 12 residues. This CDR3 reads CSVGDGTDTQYF.

V gene TRBV20-1 combines with J gene TRBJ2-5; checking the TCRdb D call of TRBD2 is not possible without DNA. The germline V gene has CDR1 DFQATT and CDR2 SNEGSKA (reference sequence). This CDR3 region has 17 residues. CDR3 region: CSAGIGYSGRARETQYF.

The chain carries TRBV29-1 and TRBJ2-7. CDR3 length equals 13 residues. CDR1 is SQVTM, CDR2 ANQGSEA, per germline. The CDR3 is CSVEEGSTYEQYF.

This clonotype counts as medium-sized by frequency. The CDR3 sequence is CSAKDWINEQFF. V and J are TRBV20-1 and TRBJ2-1; TCRdb indicates TRBD2, and absent DNA this call remains unverified. The CDR3 has 12 amino acids. The germline V gene has CDR1 DFQATT and CDR2 SNEGSKA (reference sequence).

The genes are TRBV29-1 and TRBJ2-2; the TCRdb call, TRBD2, lacks DNA for checking. The CDR3 runs to 14 residues. Germline V gene sequence: CDR1 SQVTM, CDR2 ANQGSEA. The CDR3 loop is CSVGLAANTGELFF.

This chain links TRBV28 with TRBJ1-5. The CDR3 is 13 residues long. Germline CDR1 reads MDHEN; CDR2 reads SYDVKM. This CDR3 is CASSLVVNQPQHF. Using reference TRBV28 and TRBJ1-5 for the parts outside the CDR3, the full variable domain is DVKVTQSSRYLVKRTGEKVFLECVQDMDHENMFWYRQDPGLGLRLIYFSYDVKMKEKGDIPEGYSVSREKKERFSLILESASTNQTSMYLCASSLVVNQPQHFGDGTRLSIL.

This chain connects TRBV29-1 to TRBJ2-1; with no DNA, the TCRdb D assignment of TRBD2 cannot be verified. Germline-derived CDR1 and CDR2 are SQVTM and ANQGSEA. The length of the CDR3 is 14 residues. CDR3 amino acids: CSVVGLADYNEQFF.

This rearrangement joins TRBV29-1 to TRBJ2-1; TCRdb proposes TRBD1, but this gene call is untestable without DNA. CDR3 length equals 14 residues. Germline loops: CDR1 SQVTM, CDR2 ANQGSEA. CDR3 loop: CSAAGQPDYNEQFF.

The chain uses TRBV4-3 and TRBJ2-2; TCRdb picks TRBD1, but there is no DNA to check that call. The CDR3 sequence is 17 residues long. Germline values: CDR1 LGHNA, CDR2 YSLEER. The CDR3 loop is CASSQVLDRLGTGELFF.

CDR3 protein: CSVDGSGRAEEQYF. V is TRBV29-1 and J is TRBJ2-7; TCRdb returns TRBD2, unconfirmable since there is no DNA. The length of the CDR3 is 14 residues. Germline assignment: CDR1 SQVTM and CDR2 ANQGSEA.

This rearrangement joins TRBV20-1 to TRBJ1-2; TCRdb's D gene call, TRBD1, goes unchecked for lack of DNA. This CDR3 spans 15 amino acids. Germline values: CDR1 DFQATT, CDR2 SNEGSKA (reference sequence). Here the CDR3 reads CSARGGRGRSYGYTF.